Detailed here is one T cell receptor (beta chain). Germline CDR1 reads LGHDT; CDR2 reads YNNKEL (reference sequence). Trimming left V 4 bases short and J 2 bases short, with 14 bases between. CDR3 length: 15 residues. Seattle's cohort entered during active infection and was followed longitudinally. TCRdb's table, derived via immunoSEQ multiplex PCR, lists solely in-frame clones and lacks some. The sample yields a few hundred thousand clones, 84% seen once. The data are from a study of blood T cell repertoires in COVID-19. This receptor was obtained from a person aged 65 to 85 with COVID-19, enrolled during active disease. Sequenced input: peripheral blood. The genes are TRBV3-1 (or the pseudogene TRBV3-2) and TRBJ1-2; TRBD1 is a possible D gene (5 bases). CDR3 loop: CASSRGRGGNYGYTF. CDR3 DNA sequence: TGTGCCAGCAGCCGGGGCCGGGGGGGAAACTATGGCTACACCTTC.